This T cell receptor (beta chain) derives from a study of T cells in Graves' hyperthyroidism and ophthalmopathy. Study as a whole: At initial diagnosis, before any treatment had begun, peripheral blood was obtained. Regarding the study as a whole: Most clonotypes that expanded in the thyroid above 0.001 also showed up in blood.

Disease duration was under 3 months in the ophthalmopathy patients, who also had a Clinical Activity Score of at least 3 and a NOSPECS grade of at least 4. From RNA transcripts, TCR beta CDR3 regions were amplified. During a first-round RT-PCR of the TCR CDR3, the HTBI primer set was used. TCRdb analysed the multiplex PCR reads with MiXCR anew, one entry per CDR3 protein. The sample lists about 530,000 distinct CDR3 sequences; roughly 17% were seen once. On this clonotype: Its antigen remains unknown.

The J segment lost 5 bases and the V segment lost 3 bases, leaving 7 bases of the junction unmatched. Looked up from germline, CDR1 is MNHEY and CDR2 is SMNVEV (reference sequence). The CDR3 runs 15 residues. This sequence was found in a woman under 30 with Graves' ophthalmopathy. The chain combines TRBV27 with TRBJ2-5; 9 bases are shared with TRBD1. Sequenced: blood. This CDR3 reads CASSFIQGAYETQYF. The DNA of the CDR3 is TGTGCCAGCAGTTTTATACAGGGGGCGTATGAGACCCAGTACTTC.